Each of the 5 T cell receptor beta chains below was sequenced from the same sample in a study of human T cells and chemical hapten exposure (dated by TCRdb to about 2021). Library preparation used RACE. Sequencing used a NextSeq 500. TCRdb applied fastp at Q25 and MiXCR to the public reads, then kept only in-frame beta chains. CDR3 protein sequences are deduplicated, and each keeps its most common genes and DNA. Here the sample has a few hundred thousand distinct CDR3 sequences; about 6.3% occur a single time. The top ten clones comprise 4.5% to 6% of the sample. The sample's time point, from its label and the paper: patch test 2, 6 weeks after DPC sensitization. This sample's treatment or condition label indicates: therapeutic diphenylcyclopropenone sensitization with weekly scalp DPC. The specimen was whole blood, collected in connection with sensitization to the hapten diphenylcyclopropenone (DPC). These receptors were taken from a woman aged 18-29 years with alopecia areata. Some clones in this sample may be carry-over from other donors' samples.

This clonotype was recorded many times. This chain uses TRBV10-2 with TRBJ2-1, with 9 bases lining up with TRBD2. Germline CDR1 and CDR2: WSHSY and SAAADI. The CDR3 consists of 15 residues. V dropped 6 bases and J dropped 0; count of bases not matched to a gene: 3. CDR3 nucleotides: TGCGCCAGCAGACCGACTAGCGGCTCCTACAATGAGCAGTTCTTC. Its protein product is CASRPTSGSYNEQFF.

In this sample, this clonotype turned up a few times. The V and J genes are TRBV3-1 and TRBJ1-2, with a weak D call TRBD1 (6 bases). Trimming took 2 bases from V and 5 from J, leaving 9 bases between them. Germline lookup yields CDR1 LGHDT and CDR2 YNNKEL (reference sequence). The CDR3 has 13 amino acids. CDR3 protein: CASSQWTAYGYTF. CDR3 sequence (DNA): TGTGCCAGCAGCCAATGGACAGCTTATGGCTACACCTTC.

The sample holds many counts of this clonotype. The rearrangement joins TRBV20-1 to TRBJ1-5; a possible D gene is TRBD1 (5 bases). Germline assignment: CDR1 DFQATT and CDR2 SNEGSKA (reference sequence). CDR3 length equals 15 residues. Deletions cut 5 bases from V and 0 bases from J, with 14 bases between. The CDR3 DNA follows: TGCAGTGCTCGCCAAAATAGGGGTAGCAATCAGCCCCAGCATTTT. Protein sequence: CSARQNRGSNQPQHF.

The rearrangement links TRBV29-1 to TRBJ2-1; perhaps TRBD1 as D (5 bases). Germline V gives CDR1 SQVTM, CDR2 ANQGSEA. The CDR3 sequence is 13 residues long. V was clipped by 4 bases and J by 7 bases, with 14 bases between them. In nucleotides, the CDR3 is TGCAGCGTTGGAATCCTAGGGGTGAATGAGCAGTTCTTC. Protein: CSVGILGVNEQFF.

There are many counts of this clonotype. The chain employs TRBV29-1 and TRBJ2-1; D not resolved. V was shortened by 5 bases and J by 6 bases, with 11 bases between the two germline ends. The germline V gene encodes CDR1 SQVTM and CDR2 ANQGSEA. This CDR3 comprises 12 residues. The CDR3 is CSVFLGSNEQFF. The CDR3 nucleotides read TGCAGCGTTTTTCTGGGTAGCAATGAGCAGTTCTTC.